This is a list of T cell receptor beta chains from one sample in a study of early T cells in non-severe SARS-CoV-2 infection. From the 5' RACE reads, TCRdb called clonotypes with MiXCR, one entry per CDR3 protein. The sample lists just under 65,000 distinct CDR3 sequences, about 6% occurring once. The sample was whole blood, taken at baseline. All receptors derive from an adult who was a healthcare worker with PCR-confirmed SARS-CoV-2 infection or an uninfected control (not recorded which). The CDR3 runs from the conserved cysteine through the conserved F or W. The D gene is left open where the match is weak. The size entry is marked missing in some rows and otherwise reads once, few, many or a size class.

j_call d_call clone_size v_call cdr3_nt cdr3_aa
TRBJ2-7 NA once TRBV7-8 TGTGCCAGCAGCTTATTGCGGATGCCGACCTACTACGAGCAGTACTTC CASSLLRMPTYYEQYF
TRBJ2-7 NA NA TRBV30 TGTGCCTGGAGTCCCGTCCCAGTCTCTTACGAGCAGTACTTC CAWSPVPVSYEQYF
TRBJ1-4 NA many TRBV7-9 TGTGCCAGCAGCACGTCGGGACATCGGGGAGAAAAACTGTTTTTT CASSTSGHRGEKLFF
TRBJ1-2 NA many TRBV28 TGTGCCAGCAGTTCAACAACAGACATCCTAGGACATGGCTACACCTTC CASSSTTDILGHGYTF
TRBJ2-7 TRBD1 NA TRBV6-1 TGTGCCAGCGGGACAGATTCCTACGAGCAGTACTTC CASGTDSYEQYF
TRBJ2-7 TRBD2 many TRBV5-1 TGCGCCAGCAGCTATTATAGCGGGACCTACGAGCAGTACTTC CASSYYSGTYEQYF
TRBJ2-3 NA many TRBV6-2/TRBV6-3 TGTGCCAGCACCGACCGGGACCCCGCCACAGATACGCAGTATTTT CASTDRDPATDTQYF
TRBJ2-3 NA NA TRBV20-1 TGCAGTGCTTCCGAGGGGGTAGGGCTAGATACGCAGTATTTT CSASEGVGLDTQYF
TRBJ2-5 TRBD2 few TRBV5-5 TGTGCCAGCAGCTGGGCGGGGGGCCAAGAGACCCAGTACTTC CASSWAGGQETQYF
TRBJ1-1 NA many TRBV28 TGTGCCAGCAGAGGGGACCGGGAGGCGGGTTGGAACACTGAAGCTTTCTTT CASRGDREAGWNTEAFF
TRBJ2-7 NA NA TRBV20-1 TGCAGTGCTCGAGACAGACTAGGGTACGAGCAGTACTTC CSARDRLGYEQYF
TRBJ2-3 NA few TRBV7-9 TGTGCCAGCAGCTTGATGAGGGGAGGCACAGATACGCAGTATTTT CASSLMRGGTDTQYF
TRBJ2-3 NA few TRBV2 TGTGCCAGCCATGCCTCTACGGGAGATACGCAGTATTTT CASHASTGDTQYF
TRBJ2-1 NA many TRBV19 TGTGCCAGTAGTCCCCTCCGAAACAGTCTTAATGAGCAGTTCTTC CASSPLRNSLNEQFF
TRBJ2-7 TRBD2 NA TRBV4-3 TGCGCCAGCAGCCAAATGGCGGGAGACGGGGATCAGTACTTC CASSQMAGDGDQYF
TRBJ2-3 NA NA TRBV20-1 TGCAGTGCTAGAGATCTGGGGCACACAGATACGCAGTATTTT CSARDLGHTDTQYF
TRBJ2-7 TRBD2 few TRBV19 TGTGCCAGTAGTATCCAAAGACTAGCGTCTACCTACGAGCAGTACTTC CASSIQRLASTYEQYF
TRBJ2-7 TRBD2 few TRBV7-8 TGTGCCAGCAGCTTAAGGCTAGCGGGGGAGTTCAGCTCCTACGAGCAGTACTTC CASSLRLAGEFSSYEQYF
TRBJ2-3 TRBD2 few TRBV4-1 TGCGCCAGCAGCGGGGACGAGCGGGCGGGAGCGGATACGCAGTATTTT CASSGDERAGADTQYF
TRBJ2-5 NA NA TRBV6-5 TGTGCCAGCAGTTACTCGACAAGGGGAGAGACCCAGTACTTC CASSYSTRGETQYF
TRBJ2-5 TRBD2 many TRBV7-2 TGTGCCAGCAGCTTGACTAGCGGGACGTACCAAGAGACCCAGTACTTC CASSLTSGTYQETQYF
TRBJ2-1 TRBD2 many TRBV10-3 TGTGCCATCAGGGGACTAGCGGGAGATTGGAATGAGCAGTTCTTC CAIRGLAGDWNEQFF
TRBJ1-6 NA many TRBV20-1 TGCAGTGCTACTCCCCGGGACTTTCAGTCACCCCTCCACTTT CSATPRDFQSPLHF
TRBJ2-6 NA many TRBV10-3 TGTGCCATCTCGCCTCTCTACGGTACTGGGGCCAACGTCCTGACTTTC CAISPLYGTGANVLTF
TRBJ2-7 TRBD2 NA TRBV7-9 TGTGCCAGCAGCTTAGGGCTAGCGGGAGGCTCCTACGAGCAGTACTTC CASSLGLAGGSYEQYF
TRBJ2-3 NA few TRBV25-1 TGTGCCAGCAGCCCGGCGGGGTCGAGGGATACGCAGTATTTT CASSPAGSRDTQYF
TRBJ2-7 NA NA TRBV2 TGTGCCAGCAGGATCCAGGGAGATAGCTCCTACGAGCAGTACTTC CASRIQGDSSYEQYF
TRBJ1-5 TRBD1 few TRBV7-2 TGTGCCAGCAGCACTTCGAGGGGGCTACGTCAGCCCCAGCATTTT CASSTSRGLRQPQHF
TRBJ2-7 NA many TRBV7-2 TGTGCCAGCACCCCCTCAGGGACCTACGAGCAGTACTTC CASTPSGTYEQYF
TRBJ2-1 NA many TRBV20-1 TGCAGTGCCCAAAGACCGAGTGAGCAGTTCTTC CSAQRPSEQFF
TRBJ2-7 NA many TRBV6-5 TGTGCCAGCAGTTTGTCTAGCAGATACTACGAGCAGTACTTC CASSLSSRYYEQYF
TRBJ1-4 NA many TRBV27 TGTGCCAGCAGTTGGGATCGTGAAAAACTGTTTTTT CASSWDREKLFF
TRBJ2-2 NA NA TRBV7-9 TGTGCCAGCAGCCCGGACAGACAAATTTTAACCGGGGAGCTGTTTTTT CASSPDRQILTGELFF
TRBJ2-1 NA many TRBV20-1 TGCAGTGCTAGAGCCACAGGTCTTCAGTACAATGAGCAGTTCTTC CSARATGLQYNEQFF
TRBJ2-1 TRBD2 NA TRBV10-3 TGTGCCACCGGACTAGCGTCAGATAGCATTTCCTCCTACAATGAGCAGTTCTTC CATGLASDSISSYNEQFF
TRBJ1-1 NA NA TRBV20-1 TGCAGTGCTAGATTCGATCAGGGGAACACTGAAGCTTTCTTT CSARFDQGNTEAFF
TRBJ1-2 NA many TRBV19 TGTGCCAGTAGTTCCCACCAACTCCCGCCTGGCTATGGCTACACCTTC CASSSHQLPPGYGYTF
TRBJ2-1 TRBD1 many TRBV3-1 TGTGCCAGCAGCCAAGACAGGGACAGGGGCTCCTACAATGAGCAGTTCTTC CASSQDRDRGSYNEQFF
TRBJ2-5 TRBD2 NA TRBV20-1 TGCAGTGCCAAGACTAGCGGGTACCAAGAGACCCAGTACTTC CSAKTSGYQETQYF
TRBJ1-5 NA NA TRBV7-2 TGTGCCAGCAGCCTCATGACCAGGGATAGCAATCAGCCCCAGCATTTT CASSLMTRDSNQPQHF
TRBJ2-6 NA few TRBV12-3/TRBV12-4 TGTGCCAGCAGTTTGTTGGCAGGGGCCTTCTCTGGGGCCAACGTCCTGACTTTC CASSLLAGAFSGANVLTF
TRBJ1-6 NA few TRBV21-1 TGTGCCAGCTGCCATGGTTCACCCCTCCACTTT CASCHGSPLHF
TRBJ2-3 NA many TRBV5-1 TGCGCCAGCAGGGTCACAGATACGCAGTATTTT CASRVTDTQYF
TRBJ2-2 TRBD1 NA TRBV10-3 TGTGCCATCAGTTCCGGGACAGCGAACACCGGGGAGCTGTTTTTT CAISSGTANTGELFF
TRBJ2-7 NA few TRBV3-1 TGTGCCAGCAGCCCATCTTTCGACTACGAGCAGTACTTC CASSPSFDYEQYF
TRBJ2-3 TRBD2 NA TRBV5-1 TGCGCCAGCAGCCCGGGGACTAGCGGCTACACAGATACGCAGTATTTT CASSPGTSGYTDTQYF
TRBJ1-2 NA NA TRBV5-1 TGCGCCAGCAGCTTGAATCCGGACACGCCGGCGAAGGGCTACACCTTC CASSLNPDTPAKGYTF
TRBJ1-1 TRBD1 few TRBV5-1 TGCGCCAGCCAGGGGGACAGGATGAACACTGAAGCTTTCTTT CASQGDRMNTEAFF
TRBJ2-5 NA many TRBV12-3/TRBV12-4 TGTGCCAGCAGTTTATGGAAGGGCCAAGAGACCCAGTACTTC CASSLWKGQETQYF
TRBJ2-5 NA many TRBV6-1 TGTGCCAGCAGTGGAGGTGTGGACACCCAGTACTTC CASSGGVDTQYF